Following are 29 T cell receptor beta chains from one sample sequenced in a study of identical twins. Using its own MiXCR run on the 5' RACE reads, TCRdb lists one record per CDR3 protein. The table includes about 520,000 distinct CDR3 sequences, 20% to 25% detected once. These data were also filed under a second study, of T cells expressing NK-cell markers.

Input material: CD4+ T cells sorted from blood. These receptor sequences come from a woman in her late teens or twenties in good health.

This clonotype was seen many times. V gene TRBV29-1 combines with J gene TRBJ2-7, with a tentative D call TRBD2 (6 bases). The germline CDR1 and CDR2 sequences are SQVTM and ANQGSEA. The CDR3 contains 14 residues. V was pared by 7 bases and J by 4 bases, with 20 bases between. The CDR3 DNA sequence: TGCAGCGCCGCCCGAAGGGGTAGCGGATACGAGCAGTACTTC. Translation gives CSAARRGSGYEQYF.

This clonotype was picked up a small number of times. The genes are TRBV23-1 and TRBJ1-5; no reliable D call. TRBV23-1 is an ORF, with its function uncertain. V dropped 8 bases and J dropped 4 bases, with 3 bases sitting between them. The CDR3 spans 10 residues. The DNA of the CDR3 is TGCGCCAGCGGGAATCAGCCCCAGCATTTT. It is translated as CASGNQPQHF.

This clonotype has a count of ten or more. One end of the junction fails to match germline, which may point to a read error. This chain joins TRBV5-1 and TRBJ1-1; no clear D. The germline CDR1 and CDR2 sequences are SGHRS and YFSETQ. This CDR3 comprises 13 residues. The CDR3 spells CASSLDRGTEAFF. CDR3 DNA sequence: TGTGCTAGCAGCTTAGACCGAGGAACTGAAGCTTTCTTT.

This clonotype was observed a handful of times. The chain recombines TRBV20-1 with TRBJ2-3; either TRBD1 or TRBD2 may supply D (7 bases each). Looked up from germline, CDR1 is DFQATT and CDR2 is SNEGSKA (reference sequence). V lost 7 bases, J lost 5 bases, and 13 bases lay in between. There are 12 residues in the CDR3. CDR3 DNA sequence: TGCAGTGGGGAGGGGGCGGGAGATACGCAGTATTTT. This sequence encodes CSGEGAGDTQYF.

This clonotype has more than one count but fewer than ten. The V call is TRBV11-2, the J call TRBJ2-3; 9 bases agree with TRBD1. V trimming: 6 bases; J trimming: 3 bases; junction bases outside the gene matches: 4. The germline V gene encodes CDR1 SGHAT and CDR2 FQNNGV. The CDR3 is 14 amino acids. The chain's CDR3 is CASSSQGATDTQYF. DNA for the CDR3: TGTGCCAGCAGTTCACAGGGGGCAACAGATACGCAGTATTTT.

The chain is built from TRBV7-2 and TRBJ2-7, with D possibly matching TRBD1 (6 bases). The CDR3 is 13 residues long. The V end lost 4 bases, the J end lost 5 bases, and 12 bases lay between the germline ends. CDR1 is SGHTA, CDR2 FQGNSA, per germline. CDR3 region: CASSSEQGNEQYF. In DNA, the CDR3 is TGTGCCAGCAGCTCGGAGCAGGGGAACGAGCAGTACTTC.

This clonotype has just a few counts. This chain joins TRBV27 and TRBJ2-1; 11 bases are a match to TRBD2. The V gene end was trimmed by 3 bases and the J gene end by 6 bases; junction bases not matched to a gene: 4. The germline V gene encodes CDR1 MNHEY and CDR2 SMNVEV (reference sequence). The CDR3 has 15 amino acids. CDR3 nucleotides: TGTGCCAGCAGTTTTGTAGCGGGAGGGCCCAATGAGCAGTTCTTC. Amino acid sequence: CASSFVAGGPNEQFF.

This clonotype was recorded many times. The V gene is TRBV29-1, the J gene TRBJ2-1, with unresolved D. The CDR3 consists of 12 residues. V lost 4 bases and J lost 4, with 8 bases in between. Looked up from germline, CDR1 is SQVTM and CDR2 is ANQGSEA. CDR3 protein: CSVGPGYNEQFF. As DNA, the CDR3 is TGCAGCGTTGGGCCTGGGTACAATGAGCAGTTCTTC.

The DNA of the CDR3 is TGCAGTGCGTGGGGGGTTGAAAAACTGTTTTTT. Translating it yields CSAWGVEKLFF. This chain links TRBV20-1 with TRBJ1-4; a possible D gene is TRBD1 (5 bases). This CDR3 has 11 amino acids. Germline CDR1 reads DFQATT; CDR2 reads SNEGSKA (reference sequence). V dropped 6 bases and J dropped 7 bases, with 9 bases sitting between them.

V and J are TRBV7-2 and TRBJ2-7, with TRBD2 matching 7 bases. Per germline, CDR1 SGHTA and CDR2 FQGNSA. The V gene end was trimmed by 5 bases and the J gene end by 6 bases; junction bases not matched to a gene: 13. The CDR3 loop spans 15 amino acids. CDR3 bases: TGTGCCAGCAGCGGAATGGGCGGGAGCCTTGGCGAGCAGTACTTC. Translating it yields CASSGMGGSLGEQYF.

CDR3 sequence (DNA): TGTGCCAGCTCACCGGCGGGTAATACGCAGTATTTT. It yields the protein CASSPAGNTQYF. The V gene is TRBV18, the J gene TRBJ2-3, with D maybe TRBD2 (5 bases). The CDR3 is 12 amino acids. CDR1 and CDR2 from the germline V gene are KGHSH and LQKENI. V gave up 3 bases and J gave up 7 bases, with 8 bases separating them. The full variable domain, completed using reference TRBV18 and TRBJ2-3, is NAGVMQNPRHLVRRRGQEARLRCSPMKGHSHVYWYRQLPEEGLKFMVYLQKENIIDESGMPKERFSAEFPKEGPSILRIQQVVRGDSAAYFCASSPAGNTQYFGPGTRLTVL.

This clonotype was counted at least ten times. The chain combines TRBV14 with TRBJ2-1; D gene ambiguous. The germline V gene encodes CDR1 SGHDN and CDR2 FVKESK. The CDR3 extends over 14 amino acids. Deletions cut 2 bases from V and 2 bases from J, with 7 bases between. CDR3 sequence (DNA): TGTGCCAGCAGCCAACGGTTGACCTACAATGAGCAGTTCTTC. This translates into CASSQRLTYNEQFF.

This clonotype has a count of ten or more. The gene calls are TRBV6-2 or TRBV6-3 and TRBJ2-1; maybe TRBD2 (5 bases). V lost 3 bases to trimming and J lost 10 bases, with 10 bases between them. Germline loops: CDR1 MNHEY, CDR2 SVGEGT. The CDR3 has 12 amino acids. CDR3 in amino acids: CASSYTTGEQFF. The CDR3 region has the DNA TGTGCCAGCAGTTATACTACGGGAGAGCAGTTCTTC.

CDR3 loop: CASSQSGIRGEQETQYF. The CDR3, as DNA: TGCGCCAGCAGCCAGAGCGGGATTCGGGGGGAACAAGAGACCCAGTACTTC. The rearrangement links TRBV4-3 to TRBJ2-5; 7 positions match TRBD2. The germline gives CDR1 LGHNA, CDR2 YSLEER. After removal of 3 bases from V and 2 bases from J, the junction contained 12 bases not matched to a gene. The CDR3 loop spans 17 amino acids.

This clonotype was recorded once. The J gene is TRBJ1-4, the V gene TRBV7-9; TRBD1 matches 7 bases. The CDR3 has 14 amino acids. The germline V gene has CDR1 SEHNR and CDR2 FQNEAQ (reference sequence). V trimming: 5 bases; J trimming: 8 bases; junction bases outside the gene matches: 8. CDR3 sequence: CASSPDREIEKLFF. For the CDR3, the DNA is TGTGCCAGCAGCCCCGACAGGGAGATCGAAAAACTGTTTTTT.

CDR3 in amino acids: CSVEMSGGPRTGELFF. The CDR3 DNA sequence: TGCAGCGTTGAAATGTCAGGGGGGCCTCGTACCGGGGAGCTGTTTTTT. The chain uses TRBV29-1 and TRBJ2-2; D possibly corresponds to TRBD1 (7 bases). The germline V gene has CDR1 SQVTM and CDR2 ANQGSEA. The CDR3 sequence is 16 residues long. V was cut by 2 bases and J by 5 bases, with 18 bases left in between.

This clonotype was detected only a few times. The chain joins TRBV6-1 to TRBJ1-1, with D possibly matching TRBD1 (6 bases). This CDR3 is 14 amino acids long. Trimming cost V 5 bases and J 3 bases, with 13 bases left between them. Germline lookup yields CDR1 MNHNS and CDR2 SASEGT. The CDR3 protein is CASSQNYRDTEAFF. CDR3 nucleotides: TGTGCCAGCAGTCAAAATTACAGGGACACTGAAGCTTTCTTT.

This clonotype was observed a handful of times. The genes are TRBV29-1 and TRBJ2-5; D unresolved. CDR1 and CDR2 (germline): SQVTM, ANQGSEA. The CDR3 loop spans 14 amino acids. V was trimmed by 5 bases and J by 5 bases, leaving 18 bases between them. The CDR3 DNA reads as TGCAGCGTTCCCGCACGGACCGCTCCCGAGACCCAGTACTTC. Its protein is CSVPARTAPETQYF.

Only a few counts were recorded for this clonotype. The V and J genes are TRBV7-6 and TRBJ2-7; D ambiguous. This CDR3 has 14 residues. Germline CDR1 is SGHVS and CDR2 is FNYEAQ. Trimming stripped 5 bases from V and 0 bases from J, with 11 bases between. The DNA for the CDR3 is TGTGCCAGCAGCCCAAGATACGGCTCCTACGAGCAGTACTTC. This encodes CASSPRYGSYEQYF.

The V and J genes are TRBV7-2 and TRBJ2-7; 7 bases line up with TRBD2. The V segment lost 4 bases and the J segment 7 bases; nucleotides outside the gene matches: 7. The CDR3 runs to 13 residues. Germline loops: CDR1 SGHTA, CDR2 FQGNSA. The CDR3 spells CASSSEREKEQYF. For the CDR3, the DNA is TGTGCCAGCAGCTCCGAGCGGGAAAAAGAGCAGTACTTC.

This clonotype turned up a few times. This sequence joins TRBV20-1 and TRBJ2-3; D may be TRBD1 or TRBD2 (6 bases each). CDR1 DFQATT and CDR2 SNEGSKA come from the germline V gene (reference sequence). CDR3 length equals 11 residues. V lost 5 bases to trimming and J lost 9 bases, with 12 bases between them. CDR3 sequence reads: CSAVWGATQYF. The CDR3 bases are TGCAGTGCTGTTTGGGGGGCGACGCAGTATTTT.

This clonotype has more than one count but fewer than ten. The CDR3 spells CASSWSGFTVGDTQYF. CDR3 DNA sequence: TGTGCCAGCAGCTGGTCGGGATTCACGGTCGGAGATACGCAGTATTTT. The chain couples TRBV11-2 to TRBJ2-3; possible D gene TRBD2, 5 bases. V was pared by 4 bases and J by 5 bases, with 19 bases between. The CDR3 is made up of 16 amino acids. Germline CDR1 SGHAT, CDR2 FQNNGV.

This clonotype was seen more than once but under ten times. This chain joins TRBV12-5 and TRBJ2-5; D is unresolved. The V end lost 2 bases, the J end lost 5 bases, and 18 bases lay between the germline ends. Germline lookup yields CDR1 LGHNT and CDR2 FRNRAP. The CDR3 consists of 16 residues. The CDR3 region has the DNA TGTGCTAGTGGTTTGTTTAGGCGGTCACTCCAGGAGACCCAGTACTTC. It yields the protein CASGLFRRSLQETQYF.

The CDR3 sequence is CATSRDLGLAGETGELFF. The CDR3 coding sequence is TGTGCCACCAGCAGAGATCTTGGTCTAGCGGGAGAAACCGGGGAGCTGTTTTTT. The J gene is TRBJ2-2, the V gene TRBV15, with 10 bases fitting TRBD2. The trim removed 0 bases at V and 5 bases at J, leaving 9 bases unmatched. CDR3 length: 18 amino acids. CDR1 and CDR2 from the germline V gene are LNHNV and YYDKDF (reference sequence).

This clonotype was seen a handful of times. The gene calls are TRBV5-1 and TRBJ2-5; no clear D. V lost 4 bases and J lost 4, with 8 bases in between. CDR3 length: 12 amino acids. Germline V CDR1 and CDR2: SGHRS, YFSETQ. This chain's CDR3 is CASSELGETQYF. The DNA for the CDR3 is TGCGCCAGCAGCGAACTGGGAGAGACCCAGTACTTC.

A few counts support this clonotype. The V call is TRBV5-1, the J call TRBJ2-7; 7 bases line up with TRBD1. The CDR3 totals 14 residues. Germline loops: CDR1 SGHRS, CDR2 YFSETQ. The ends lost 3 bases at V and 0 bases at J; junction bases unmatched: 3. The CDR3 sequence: CASSWGQYSYEQYF. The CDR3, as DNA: TGCGCCAGCAGCTGGGGACAGTACTCCTACGAGCAGTACTTC.

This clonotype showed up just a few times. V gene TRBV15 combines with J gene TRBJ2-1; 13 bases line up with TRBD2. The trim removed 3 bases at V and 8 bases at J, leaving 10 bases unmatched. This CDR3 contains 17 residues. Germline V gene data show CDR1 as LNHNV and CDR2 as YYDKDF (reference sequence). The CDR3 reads CATSRTSGGRTGDEQFF. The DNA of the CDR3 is TGTGCCACCAGCAGGACTAGCGGGGGGCGGACGGGGGATGAGCAGTTCTTC.

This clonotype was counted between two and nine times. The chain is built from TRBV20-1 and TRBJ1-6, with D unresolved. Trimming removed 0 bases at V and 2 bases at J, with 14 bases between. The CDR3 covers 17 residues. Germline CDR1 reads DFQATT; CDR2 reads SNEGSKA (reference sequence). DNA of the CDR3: TGCAGTGCTAGAGATTCGGGCAGTGGAACCTATAATTCACCCCTCCACTTT. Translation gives CSARDSGSGTYNSPLHF.

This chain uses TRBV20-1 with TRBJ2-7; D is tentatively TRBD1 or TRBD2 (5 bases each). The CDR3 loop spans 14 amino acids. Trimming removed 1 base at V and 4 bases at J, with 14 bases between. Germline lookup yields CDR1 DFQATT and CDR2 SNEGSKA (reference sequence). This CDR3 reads CSARGGGQRYEQYF. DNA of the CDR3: TGCAGTGCTAGAGGTGGGGGTCAGCGTTACGAGCAGTACTTC.